What follows are 24 T cell receptor beta chains derived from one specimen sequenced in a study of response to subunit inactivated influenza vaccine. TCRdb analysed the RT-PCR reads with MiXCR anew, one entry per CDR3 protein. The sample has roughly 650,000 distinct CDR3 sequences, about 14% seen once. Sequenced material: PBMCs from blood, taken less than 15 days before vaccination. The receptors shown here come from a man aged 45-65 years who received an inactivated influenza vaccine.

This clonotype was seen only a few times. The chain links TRBV19 to TRBJ2-1; no clear D. Germline V CDR1 and CDR2: LNHDA, SQIVND (reference sequence). The germline V and J ends were trimmed by 3 bases and 0 bases, with 6 bases remaining between them. The CDR3 is made up of 14 amino acids. This chain's CDR3 is CASSILSSYNEQFF. In nucleotides, the CDR3 is TGTGCCAGTAGTATTCTGAGCTCCTACAATGAGCAGTTCTTC.

Many counts were recorded for this clonotype. The gene calls are TRBV12-3 or TRBV12-4 and TRBJ1-1, with a weak D call TRBD1 (6 bases). Trimming took off 6 bases at V and 1 base at J, with 9 bases between the two ends. This CDR3 comprises 13 residues. CDR3 residues: CASSPTGNTEAFF. CDR3 sequence (DNA): TGTGCCAGCAGCCCGACAGGGAACACTGAAGCTTTCTTT.

The chain carries TRBV11-2 and TRBJ2-7; 11 bases fit TRBD2. V gave up 5 bases and J gave up 1 base; unmatched junction bases: 7. The CDR3 runs to 16 residues. Germline V lookup: CDR1 SGHAT, CDR2 FQNNGV. CDR3 sequence (DNA): TGTGCCAGCAGCGACACCGGGACTAGCGGATCCTACGAGCAGTACTTC. Its protein product is CASSDTGTSGSYEQYF.

The chain has TRBV5-6 and TRBJ2-3, with 12 bases fitting TRBD2. The V gene end was trimmed by 4 bases and the J gene end by 2 bases; junction bases not matched to a gene: 5. The germline gives CDR1 SGHDT, CDR2 YYEEEE. The CDR3 runs to 16 residues. CDR3 amino acids: CASSGRTSGDTDTQYF. CDR3 nucleotides: TGTGCCAGCAGCGGACGGACTAGCGGGGACACAGATACGCAGTATTTT.

In this sample, this clonotype turned up a few times. The chain employs TRBV6-2 or TRBV6-3 and TRBJ2-4; 8 bases line up with TRBD2. CDR3 size: 16 residues. Trimming took 0 bases from V and 7 from J; bases not matched to a gene: 8. The V gene's germline CDR1 is MNHEY and CDR2 SVGEGT. CDR3 loop: CASSYSIIAGLNIQYF. The CDR3 nucleotides read TGTGCCAGCAGTTACTCGATAATAGCGGGATTGAACATTCAGTACTTC.

The chain carries TRBV25-1 and TRBJ1-1; D is perhaps TRBD1 (5 bases). Germline V gene lookup returns CDR1 MGHDK and CDR2 SYGVNS. The CDR3 consists of 12 residues. V gave up 10 bases and J gave up 8 bases, with 17 bases separating them. For the CDR3, the DNA is TGTGCCACTTCCGTTAGGGGAGGGGAAGCTTTCTTT. Its protein product is CATSVRGGEAFF. The variable domain in full, with the rest retrieved from reference TRBV25-1 and TRBJ1-1, is EADIYQTPRYLVIGTGKKITLECSQTMGHDKMYWYQQDPGMELHLIHYSYGVNSTEKGDLSSESTVSRIRTEHFPLTLESARPSHTSQYLCATSVRGGEAFFGQGTRLTVV.

The chain recombines TRBV23-1 with TRBJ2-7; D may be TRBD2 (5 bases). TRBV23-1 is reported as an ORF; its role is uncertain. V was pared by 2 bases and J by 0 bases, with 11 bases between. The CDR3 is 15 residues long. Written as DNA, the CDR3 is TGCGCCAGCAGTCAAGAAGCGGTCCCCTCCTACGAGCAGTACTTC. This sequence encodes CASSQEAVPSYEQYF.

This clonotype was counted between two and nine times. This chain links TRBV12-3 or TRBV12-4 with TRBJ2-1; TRBD2 matches 7 bases. The CDR3 loop spans 15 amino acids. The V and J ends lost 3 bases and 6 bases, in that order; junction bases with no gene match: 8. CDR3 DNA sequence: TGTGCCAGCAGTTTTAGGACGGGAGGTACCAATGAGCAGTTCTTC. Amino acids: CASSFRTGGTNEQFF.

The rearrangement joins TRBV7-9 to TRBJ2-2; D possibly corresponds to TRBD2 (7 bases). CDR1 is SEHNR and CDR2 is FQNEAQ in the germline V gene (reference sequence). V lost 2 bases to trimming and J lost 2 bases, with 12 bases between them. The CDR3 consists of 16 residues. CDR3 protein: CASSLRGGPNTGELFF. CDR3 nucleotides: TGTGCCAGCAGCTTAAGGGGGGGGCCCAACACCGGGGAGCTGTTTTTT.

The chain recombines TRBV20-1 with TRBJ2-7; possible D gene TRBD1, 5 bases. CDR3 length: 12 residues. The V gene lost 5 bases and the J gene lost 5 bases, with 13 bases spanning the gap. CDR1 is DFQATT and CDR2 is SNEGSKA in the germline V gene (reference sequence). This CDR3 reads CSAPVQANEQYF. As DNA, the CDR3 is TGCAGTGCTCCAGTACAGGCCAACGAGCAGTACTTC.

This clonotype has more than one count but fewer than ten. V is TRBV6-1 and J is TRBJ2-1; TRBD1 agrees at 10 bases. CDR3 length: 15 amino acids. J gave up 8 bases and V 6 bases, and 10 bases lay outside the gene matches. Germline V CDR1 and CDR2: MNHNS, SASEGT. The chain's CDR3 is CASRPPGQGLYEQFF. DNA of the CDR3: TGTGCCAGCAGACCCCCGGGACAGGGGTTGTATGAGCAGTTCTTC.

This chain's CDR3 is CASSPRPATNEKLFF. The CDR3, as DNA: TGTGCCAGCAGCCCCAGACCGGCAACTAATGAAAAACTGTTTTTT. The chain recombines TRBV5-4 with TRBJ1-4; unclear D gene. The CDR3 extends over 15 amino acids. Germline V gene lookup returns CDR1 SGHNT and CDR2 YYREEE (reference sequence). Trimming stripped 4 bases from V and 0 bases from J, with 10 bases between. Drawing the rest from reference TRBV5-4 and TRBJ1-4, the complete variable domain is ETGVTQSPTHLIKTRGQQVTLRCSSQSGHNTVSWYQQALGQGPQFIFQYYREEENGRGNFPPRFSGLQFPNYSSELNVNALELDDSALYLCASSPRPATNEKLFFGSGTQLSVL.

The J gene is TRBJ2-2, the V gene TRBV27; no definite D call. CDR1 MNHEY and CDR2 SMNVEV come from the germline V gene (reference sequence). The CDR3 totals 14 residues. V was trimmed by 8 bases and J by 0 bases, leaving 10 bases between them. The CDR3 protein is CASWAHANTGELFF. The CDR3 DNA follows: TGTGCCAGCTGGGCACACGCGAACACCGGGGAGCTGTTTTTT.

This clonotype came up a few times. The rearrangement joins TRBV7-9 to TRBJ2-2; D not certain. V was trimmed by 5 bases and J by 2 bases, leaving 12 bases between them. CDR1 SEHNR and CDR2 FQNEAQ come from the germline V gene (reference sequence). This CDR3 comprises 15 residues. The CDR3 reads CASSPNYRNTGELFF. Written as DNA, the CDR3 is TGTGCCAGCAGCCCCAATTACAGAAACACCGGGGAGCTGTTTTTT.

The rearrangement joins TRBV12-5 to TRBJ1-5; 9 nucleotides line up with TRBD1. CDR3 length: 19 amino acids. Germline V CDR1 and CDR2: LGHNT, FRNRAP. The trim removed 2 bases at V and 0 bases at J, leaving 11 bases unmatched. The CDR3 nucleotides are TGTGCTAGTGGTTTGCCCCAGGACAGGGGACCATATAGCAATCAGCCCCAGCATTTT. Translation gives CASGLPQDRGPYSNQPQHF. Based on the CDR3 plus reference TRBV12-5 and TRBJ1-5, the full variable domain is DARVTQTPRHKVTEMGQEVTMRCQPILGHNTVFWYRQTMMQGLELLAYFRNRAPLDDSGMPKDRFSAEMPDATLATLKIQPSEPRDSAVYFCASGLPQDRGPYSNQPQHFGDGTRLSIL.

V is TRBV20-1 and J is TRBJ1-5; 7 positions agree with TRBD1. CDR1 and CDR2 from the germline V gene are DFQATT and SNEGSKA (reference sequence). V was pared by 1 base and J by 9 bases, with 6 bases of the junction left unmatched. The CDR3 has 13 amino acids. The CDR3 DNA follows: TGCAGTGCTAGAGTGGCAGGGGGGGGGCCCCAGCATTTT. This encodes CSARVAGGGPQHF.

This clonotype was seen many times. This chain uses TRBV28 with TRBJ2-7; 12 bases line up with TRBD2. Trimming at V came to 2 bases and at J to 12 bases, leaving 8 bases not matched to a gene. Per the germline V gene, CDR1 is MDHEN and CDR2 is SYDVKM. The length of the CDR3 is 14 residues. The CDR3 DNA sequence: TGTGCCAGCAGTTTAGTGCTAGCGGGAGGGCCCATGTACTTC. This codes for CASSLVLAGGPMYF.

V and J are TRBV6-1 and TRBJ2-7; maybe TRBD1 (6 bases). The CDR3 has 13 amino acids. The germline V gene has CDR1 MNHNS and CDR2 SASEGT. With 7 bases removed from V and 2 bases from J, the gap between germline ends came to 12 bases. The CDR3 sequence is CASTGVGTYEQYF. CDR3 coding DNA: TGTGCCAGCACAGGGGTAGGGACCTACGAGCAGTACTTC.

V usage is TRBV6-1 and J usage is TRBJ2-5; D uncertain. Deletions cut 2 bases from V and 4 bases from J, with 5 bases between. Germline V gene sequence: CDR1 MNHNS, CDR2 SASEGT. This CDR3 region has 12 residues. As DNA, the CDR3 is TGTGCCAGCAGTGAACAAAGAGAGACCCAGTACTTC. This gives the protein CASSEQRETQYF.

The J gene is TRBJ2-7, the V gene TRBV15; tentatively, D is TRBD2 (5 bases). Trimming left V 8 bases short and J 0 bases short, with 14 bases between. Germline V lookup: CDR1 LNHNV, CDR2 YYDKDF (reference sequence). The CDR3 is 14 amino acids. The CDR3 coding sequence is TGTGCCACCGCTGCGGGTCGGAGCTCCTACGAGCAGTACTTC. Protein sequence: CATAAGRSSYEQYF.

This clonotype was detected ten times or more. CDR3 loop: CASSPLTGEETQYF. The CDR3 DNA reads TGTGCCAGCAGTCCCCTCACGGGGGAAGAGACCCAGTACTTC. The rearrangement links TRBV27 to TRBJ2-5, with D maybe TRBD2 (6 bases). The CDR3 is 14 amino acids. V was clipped by 5 bases and J by 3 bases, with 13 bases between them. Germline V gene lookup returns CDR1 MNHEY and CDR2 SMNVEV (reference sequence).

V gene TRBV7-3 combines with J gene TRBJ2-1; D unresolved. V was shortened by 5 bases and J by 9 bases, with 14 bases between the two germline ends. Germline V gives CDR1 SGHTA, CDR2 FQGTGA. This CDR3 spans 13 amino acids. The chain's CDR3 is CASSLGMGGEQFF. The CDR3 nucleotides are TGTGCCAGCAGCCTAGGGATGGGTGGTGAGCAGTTCTTC.

In its sample, this clonotype was seen a few times. The chain uses TRBV20-1 and TRBJ2-7; D is unclear. The germline gives CDR1 DFQATT, CDR2 SNEGSKA (reference sequence). The CDR3 spans 11 residues. The V gene lost 5 bases and the J gene lost 9 bases, with 14 bases spanning the gap. In DNA form, the CDR3 reads TGCAGTGCTGCCTCGGATGGATGGCAGTACTTC. Protein sequence: CSAASDGWQYF.

The chain combines TRBV5-1 with TRBJ2-1; the D gene could be TRBD1 or TRBD2 (5 bases each). CDR1 is SGHRS and CDR2 is YFSETQ in the germline V gene. V shed 6 bases and J shed 0 bases, with 16 bases lying between them. The CDR3 loop spans 16 amino acids. The CDR3, as DNA: TGCGCCAGCACCCTCTCCGGGACCGGCTCCTACAATGAGCAGTTCTTC. It specifies CASTLSGTGSYNEQFF.